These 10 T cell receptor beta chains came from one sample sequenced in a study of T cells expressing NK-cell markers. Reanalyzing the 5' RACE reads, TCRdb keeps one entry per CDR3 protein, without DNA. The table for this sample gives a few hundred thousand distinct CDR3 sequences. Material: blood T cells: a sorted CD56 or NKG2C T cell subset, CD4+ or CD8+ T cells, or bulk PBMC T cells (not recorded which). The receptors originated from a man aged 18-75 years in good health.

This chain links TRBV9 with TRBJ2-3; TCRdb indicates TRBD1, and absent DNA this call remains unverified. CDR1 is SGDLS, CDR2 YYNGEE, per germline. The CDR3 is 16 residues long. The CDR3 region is CASSPSPGAITDTQYF.

The CDR3 here is CASSYRGTLPYNEQFF. This sequence joins TRBV6-5 and TRBJ2-1; TCRdb designates TRBD1, a call that cannot be tested without DNA. The CDR3 spans 16 residues. The germline CDR1 and CDR2 sequences are MNHEY and SVGAGI.

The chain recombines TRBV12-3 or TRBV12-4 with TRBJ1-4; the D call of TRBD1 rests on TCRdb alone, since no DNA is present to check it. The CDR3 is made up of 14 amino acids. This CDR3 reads CASSWGALGEKLFF.

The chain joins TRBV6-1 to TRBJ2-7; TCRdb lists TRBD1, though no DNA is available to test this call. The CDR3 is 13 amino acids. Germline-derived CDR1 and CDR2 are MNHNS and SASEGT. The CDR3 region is CASRTGGVYEQYF.

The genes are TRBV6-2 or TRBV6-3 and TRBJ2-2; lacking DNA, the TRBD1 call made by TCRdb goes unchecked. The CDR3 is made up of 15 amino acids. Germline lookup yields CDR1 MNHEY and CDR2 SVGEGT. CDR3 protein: CASNPTGANTGELFF.

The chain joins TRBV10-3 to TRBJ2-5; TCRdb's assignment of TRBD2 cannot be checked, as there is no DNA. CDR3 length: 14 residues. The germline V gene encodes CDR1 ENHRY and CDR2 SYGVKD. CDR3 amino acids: CAISDGAGKETQYF.

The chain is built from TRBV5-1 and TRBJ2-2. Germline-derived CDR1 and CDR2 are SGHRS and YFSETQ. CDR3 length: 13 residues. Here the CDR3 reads CASSFLLTGELFF.

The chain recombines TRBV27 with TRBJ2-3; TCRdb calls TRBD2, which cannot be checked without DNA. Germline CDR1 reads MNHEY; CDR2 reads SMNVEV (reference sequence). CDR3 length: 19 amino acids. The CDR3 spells CASSQGFGLAGLSTDTQYF.

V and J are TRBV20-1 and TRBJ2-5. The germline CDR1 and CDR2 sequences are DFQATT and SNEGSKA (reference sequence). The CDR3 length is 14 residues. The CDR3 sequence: CSAYRGSYQETQYF.

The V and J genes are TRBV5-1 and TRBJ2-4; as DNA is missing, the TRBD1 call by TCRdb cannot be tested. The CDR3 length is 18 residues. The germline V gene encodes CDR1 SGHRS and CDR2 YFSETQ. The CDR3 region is CASSSTGTGVGVKNIQYF.